These T cell receptor beta chains were read from a single sample in a study of blood T cells in healthy people across ages. TCRdb reprocessed the 5' RACE reads with MiXCR, giving one entry per CDR3 protein. The repertoire consists of more than 500,000 distinct CDR3 sequences, with 27% occurring once and the leading ten covering about a fifth. Input material: blood. The receptors were gathered from a woman between 70 and 85 years old in good health. Each CDR3 is given with its conserved first and last residue. D genes are given only for firm matches. Part of the rows lack a size; the others show once, few, many or a class for expanded clones.

d_call,j_call,clone_size,v_call,cdr3_nt,cdr3_aa
-,TRBJ2-7,few,TRBV9,TGTGCCAGCAGCGCGACAGGAGCGTCCTACGAGCAGTACTTC,CASSATGASYEQYF
-,TRBJ2-7,-,TRBV30,TGTGCCTGGGCCCCCCTCGGGGGGCGCGGGTACGAGCAGTACTTC,CAWAPLGGRGYEQYF
TRBD1,TRBJ2-2,-,TRBV7-2,TGTGCCAGCAGCACCTGGGACAGAACCGGGGAGCTGTTTTTT,CASSTWDRTGELFF
TRBD1,TRBJ2-5,-,TRBV5-1,TGCGCCAGCAGCATCGGGACAGTCGTAGAGACCCAGTACTTC,CASSIGTVVETQYF
-,TRBJ1-2,-,TRBV2,TGTGCCATCTCACAGGCTAACTATGGAGGCTACACCTTC,CAISQANYGGYTF
TRBD2,TRBJ2-7,-,TRBV5-1,TGCGCCAGCAGCTACCCCGGGACTAGCGGCGAGCAGTACTTC,CASSYPGTSGEQYF
-,TRBJ1-1,-,TRBV7-6,TGTGCCAGCAGCTCCCGGCCTGAGGGTTCAGGAGAAGCTTTCTTT,CASSSRPEGSGEAFF
TRBD2,TRBJ2-1,-,TRBV12-3/TRBV12-4,TGTGCCAGCAGTTTCTCGACTAGCGCCTACAATGAGCAGTTCTTC,CASSFSTSAYNEQFF
TRBD1,TRBJ1-1,-,TRBV7-8,TGTGCCAGCAGCGCAGACAGGGGAAACACTGAAGCTTTCTTT,CASSADRGNTEAFF
-,TRBJ2-6,-,TRBV12-3/TRBV12-4,TGTGCCAGCAGCCCCTATGCGGGGCGCTCTGGGGCCAACGTCCTGACTTTC,CASSPYAGRSGANVLTF
-,TRBJ2-7,-,TRBV7-2,TGTGCCAGCAGCTTAGCGCGGACAGTGGGCTACGAGCAGTACTTC,CASSLARTVGYEQYF
-,TRBJ1-1,few,TRBV20-1,TGCAGTGCTAGATTACAGGGCGCCACTGAAGCTTTCTTT,CSARLQGATEAFF
-,TRBJ2-5,-,TRBV5-6,TGTGCCAGCAGCACCTTCCCGGAGGAGACCCAGTACTTC,CASSTFPEETQYF
TRBD1,TRBJ2-3,-,TRBV29-1,TGCAGCGTCGGACAGGGAAGGGGGGATACGCAGTATTTT,CSVGQGRGDTQYF
-,TRBJ1-4,-,TRBV20-1,TGCAGTGCTTCTCCGAGGAGTGAAAAACTGTTTTTT,CSASPRSEKLFF
TRBD1,TRBJ1-2,few,TRBV5-1,TGCGCCAGCAGCTTGGGGACAGGGGAGCGTTATGGCTACACCTTC,CASSLGTGERYGYTF
TRBD1,TRBJ2-1,few,TRBV27,TGTGCCAGCAGTTCGGGACAGGGGAATGAGCAGTTCTTC,CASSSGQGNEQFF
-,TRBJ1-2,-,TRBV10-3,TGTGCCATCGGTGCCGGACGGGAAAGCGGCTACACCTTC,CAIGAGRESGYTF
-,TRBJ1-3,many,TRBV7-2,TGTGCCAGCAGCTTACTCCCTAGCTCTGGAAACACCATATATTTT,CASSLLPSSGNTIYF